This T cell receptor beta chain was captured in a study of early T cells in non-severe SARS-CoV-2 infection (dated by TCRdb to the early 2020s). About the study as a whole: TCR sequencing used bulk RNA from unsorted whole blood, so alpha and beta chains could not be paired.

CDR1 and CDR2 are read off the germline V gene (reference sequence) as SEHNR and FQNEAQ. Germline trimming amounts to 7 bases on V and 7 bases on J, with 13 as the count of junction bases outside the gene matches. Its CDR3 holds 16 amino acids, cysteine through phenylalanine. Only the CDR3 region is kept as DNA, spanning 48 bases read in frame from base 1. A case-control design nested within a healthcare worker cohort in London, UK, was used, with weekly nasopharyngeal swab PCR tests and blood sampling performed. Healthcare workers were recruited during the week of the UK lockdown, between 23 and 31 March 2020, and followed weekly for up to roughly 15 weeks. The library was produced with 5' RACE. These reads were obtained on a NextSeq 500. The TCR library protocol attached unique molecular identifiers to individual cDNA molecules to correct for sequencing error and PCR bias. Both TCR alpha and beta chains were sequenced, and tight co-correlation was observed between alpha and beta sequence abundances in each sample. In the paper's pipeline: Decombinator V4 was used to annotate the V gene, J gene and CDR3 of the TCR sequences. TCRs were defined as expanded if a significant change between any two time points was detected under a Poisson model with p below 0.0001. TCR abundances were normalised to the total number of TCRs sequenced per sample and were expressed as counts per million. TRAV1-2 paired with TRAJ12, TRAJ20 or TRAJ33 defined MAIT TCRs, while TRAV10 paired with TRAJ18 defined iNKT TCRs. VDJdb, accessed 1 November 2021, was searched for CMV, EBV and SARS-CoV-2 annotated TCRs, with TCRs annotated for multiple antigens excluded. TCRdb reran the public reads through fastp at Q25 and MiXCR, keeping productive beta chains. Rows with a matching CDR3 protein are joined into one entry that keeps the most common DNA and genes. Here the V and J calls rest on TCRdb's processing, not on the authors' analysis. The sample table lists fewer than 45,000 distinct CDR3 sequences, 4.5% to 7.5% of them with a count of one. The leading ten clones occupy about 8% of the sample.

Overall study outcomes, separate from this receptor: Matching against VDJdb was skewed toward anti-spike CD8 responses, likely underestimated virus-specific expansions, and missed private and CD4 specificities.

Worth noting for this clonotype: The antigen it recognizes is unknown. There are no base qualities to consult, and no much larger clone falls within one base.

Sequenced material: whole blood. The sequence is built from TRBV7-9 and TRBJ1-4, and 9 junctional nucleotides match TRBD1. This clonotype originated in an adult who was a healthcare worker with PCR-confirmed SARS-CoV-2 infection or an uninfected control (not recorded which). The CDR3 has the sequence CASIPGSGTGREKLFF. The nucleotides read TGTGCCAGCATCCCGGGGTCCGGGACAGGGCGTGAAAAACTGTTTTTT.